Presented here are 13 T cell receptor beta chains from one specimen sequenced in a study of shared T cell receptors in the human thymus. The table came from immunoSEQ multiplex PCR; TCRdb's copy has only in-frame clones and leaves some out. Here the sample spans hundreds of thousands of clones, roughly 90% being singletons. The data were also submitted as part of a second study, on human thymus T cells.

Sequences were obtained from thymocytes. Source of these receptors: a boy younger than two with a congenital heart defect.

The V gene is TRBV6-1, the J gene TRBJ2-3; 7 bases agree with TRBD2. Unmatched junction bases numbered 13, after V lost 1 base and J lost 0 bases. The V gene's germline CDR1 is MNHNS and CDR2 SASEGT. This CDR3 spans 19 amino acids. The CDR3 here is CASSEGRVGGSVSTDTQYF. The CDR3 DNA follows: TGTGCCAGCAGTGAAGGCCGCGTGGGCGGGAGTGTAAGCACAGATACGCAGTATTTT.

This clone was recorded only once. The CDR3 DNA reads TGTGCCAGCAGACCAGGGGCACCTCCCTACGAGCAGTACTTC. It is translated as CASRPGAPPYEQYF. The chain is built from TRBV2 and TRBJ2-7; maybe TRBD1 (6 bases). V lost 6 bases, J lost 2 bases, and 14 bases lay in between. The germline CDR1 and CDR2 sequences are SNHLY and FYNNEI. The CDR3 has 14 residues.

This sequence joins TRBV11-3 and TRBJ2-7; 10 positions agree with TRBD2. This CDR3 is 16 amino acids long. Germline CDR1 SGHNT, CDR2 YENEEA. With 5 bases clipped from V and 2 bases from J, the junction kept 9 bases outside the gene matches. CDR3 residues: CASSPVWTSGTYEQYF. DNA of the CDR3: TGTGCCAGCAGCCCTGTTTGGACTAGCGGAACCTACGAGCAGTACTTC. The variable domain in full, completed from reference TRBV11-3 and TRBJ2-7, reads EAGVVQSPRYKIIEKKQPVAFWCNPISGHNTLYWYLQNLGQGPELLIRYENEEAVDDSQLPKDRFSAERLKGVDSTLKIQPAELGDSAVYLCASSPVWTSGTYEQYFGPGTRLTVT.

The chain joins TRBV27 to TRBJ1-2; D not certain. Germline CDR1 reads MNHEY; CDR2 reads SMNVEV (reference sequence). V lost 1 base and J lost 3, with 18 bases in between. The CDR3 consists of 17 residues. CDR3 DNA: TGTGCCAGCAGTTTATGGAGGGAGGGAGGCGGGCACTATGGCTACACCTTC. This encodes CASSLWREGGGHYGYTF.

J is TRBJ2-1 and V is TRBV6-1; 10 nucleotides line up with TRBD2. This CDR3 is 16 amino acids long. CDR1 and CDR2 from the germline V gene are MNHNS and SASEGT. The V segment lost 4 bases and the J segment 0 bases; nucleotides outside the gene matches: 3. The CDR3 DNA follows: TGTGCCAGCAGTGGACTAGCGGGCCCCTCCTACAATGAGCAGTTCTTC. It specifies CASSGLAGPSYNEQFF.

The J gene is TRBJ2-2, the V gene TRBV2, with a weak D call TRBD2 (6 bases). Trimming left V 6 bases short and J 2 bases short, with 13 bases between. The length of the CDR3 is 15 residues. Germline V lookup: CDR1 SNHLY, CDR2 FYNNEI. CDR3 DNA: TGTGCCAGCAGGCTACGGGACTCAAACACCGGGGAGCTGTTTTTT. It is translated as CASRLRDSNTGELFF.

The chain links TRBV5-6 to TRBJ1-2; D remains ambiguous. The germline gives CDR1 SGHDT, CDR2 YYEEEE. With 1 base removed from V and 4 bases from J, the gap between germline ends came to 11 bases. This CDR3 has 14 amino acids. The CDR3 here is CASSLNLSVYGYTF. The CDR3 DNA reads TGTGCCAGCAGCTTGAATCTCAGCGTCTATGGCTACACCTTC.

In DNA, the CDR3 is TGTGCCTCGTTAAGTATCCTGGCGGGAACTTACGAGCAGTACTTC. Its translation: CASLSILAGTYEQYF. The chain links TRBV30 to TRBJ2-7; possibly TRBD2 for D (6 bases). Germline V lookup: CDR1 GTSNPN, CDR2 SVGIG (reference sequence). Trimming took off 7 bases at V and 4 bases at J, with 23 bases between the two ends. The CDR3 spans 15 residues.

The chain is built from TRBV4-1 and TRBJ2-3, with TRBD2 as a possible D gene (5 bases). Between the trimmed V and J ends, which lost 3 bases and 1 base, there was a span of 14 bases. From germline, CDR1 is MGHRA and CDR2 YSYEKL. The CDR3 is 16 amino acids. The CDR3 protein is CASSQSRAGGTDTQYF. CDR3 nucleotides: TGCGCCAGCAGCCAGAGTCGGGCCGGGGGCACAGATACGCAGTATTTT.

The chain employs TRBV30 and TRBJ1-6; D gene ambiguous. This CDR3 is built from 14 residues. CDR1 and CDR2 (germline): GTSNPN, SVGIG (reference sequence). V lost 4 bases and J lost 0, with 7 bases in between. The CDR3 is CAWKADSYNSPLHF. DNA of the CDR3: TGTGCCTGGAAGGCGGACTCCTATAATTCACCCCTCCACTTT.

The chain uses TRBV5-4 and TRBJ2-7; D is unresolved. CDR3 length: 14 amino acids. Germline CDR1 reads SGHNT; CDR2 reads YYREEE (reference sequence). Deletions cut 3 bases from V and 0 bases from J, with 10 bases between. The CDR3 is CASSSGSSSYEQYF. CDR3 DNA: TGTGCCAGCAGCTCCGGTTCGAGCTCCTACGAGCAGTACTTC. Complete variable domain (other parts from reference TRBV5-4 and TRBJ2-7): ETGVTQSPTHLIKTRGQQVTLRCSSQSGHNTVSWYQQALGQGPQFIFQYYREEENGRGNFPPRFSGLQFPNYSSELNVNALELDDSALYLCASSSGSSSYEQYFGPGTRLTVT.

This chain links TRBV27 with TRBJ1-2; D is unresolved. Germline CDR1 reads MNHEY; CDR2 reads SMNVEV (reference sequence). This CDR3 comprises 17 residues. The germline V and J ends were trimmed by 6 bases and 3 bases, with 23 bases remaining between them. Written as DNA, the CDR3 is TGTGCCAGCAGCGTAAAAGCACCTGGCAGCGACTACTATGGCTACACCTTC. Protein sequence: CASSVKAPGSDYYGYTF.

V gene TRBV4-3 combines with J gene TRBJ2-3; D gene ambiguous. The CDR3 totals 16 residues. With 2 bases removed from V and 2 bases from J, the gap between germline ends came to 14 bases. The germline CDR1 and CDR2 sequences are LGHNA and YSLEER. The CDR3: CASSQNSKSVTDTQYF. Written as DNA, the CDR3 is TGCGCCAGCAGCCAAAACTCTAAGTCGGTCACAGATACGCAGTATTTT.